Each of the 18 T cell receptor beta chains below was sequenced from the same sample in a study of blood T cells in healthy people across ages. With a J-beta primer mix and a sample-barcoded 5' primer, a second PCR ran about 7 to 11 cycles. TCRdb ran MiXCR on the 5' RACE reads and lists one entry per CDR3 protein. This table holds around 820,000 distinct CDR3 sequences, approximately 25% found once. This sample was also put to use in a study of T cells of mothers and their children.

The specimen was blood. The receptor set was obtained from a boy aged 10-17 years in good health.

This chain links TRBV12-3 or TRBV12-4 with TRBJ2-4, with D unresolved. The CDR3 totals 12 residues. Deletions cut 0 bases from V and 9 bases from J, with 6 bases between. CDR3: CASSLARSIQYF. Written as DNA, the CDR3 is TGTGCCAGCAGTTTAGCGAGGAGCATTCAGTACTTC.

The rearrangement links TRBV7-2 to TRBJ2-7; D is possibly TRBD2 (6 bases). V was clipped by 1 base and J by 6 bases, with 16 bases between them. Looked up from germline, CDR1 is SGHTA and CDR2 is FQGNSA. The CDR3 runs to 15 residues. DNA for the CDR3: TGTGCCAGCAGCTTAGGTTCTATGGCGGGACGCGAGCAGTACTTC. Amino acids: CASSLGSMAGREQYF.

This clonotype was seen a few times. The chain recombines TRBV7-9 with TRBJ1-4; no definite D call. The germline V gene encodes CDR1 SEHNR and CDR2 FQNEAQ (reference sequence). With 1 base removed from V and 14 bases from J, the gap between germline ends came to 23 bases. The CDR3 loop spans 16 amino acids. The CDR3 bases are TGTGCCAGCAGCTTAGGGTCTAGGCAGGAGACCTCCCCTCTGTTTTTT. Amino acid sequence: CASSLGSRQETSPLFF. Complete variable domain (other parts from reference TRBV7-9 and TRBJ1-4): DTGVSQNPRHKITKRGQNVTFRCDPISEHNRLYWYRQTLGQGPEFLTYFQNEAQLEKSRLLSDRFSAERPKGSFSTLEIQRTEQGDSAMYLCASSLGSRQETSPLFFGSGTQLSVL.

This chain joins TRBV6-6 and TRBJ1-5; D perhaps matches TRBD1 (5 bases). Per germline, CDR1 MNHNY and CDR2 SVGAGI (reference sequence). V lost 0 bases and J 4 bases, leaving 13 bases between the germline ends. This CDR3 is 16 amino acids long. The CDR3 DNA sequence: TGTGCCAGCAGTTACTCGACTTGGGGGAAGAATCAGCCCCAGCATTTT. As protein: CASSYSTWGKNQPQHF.

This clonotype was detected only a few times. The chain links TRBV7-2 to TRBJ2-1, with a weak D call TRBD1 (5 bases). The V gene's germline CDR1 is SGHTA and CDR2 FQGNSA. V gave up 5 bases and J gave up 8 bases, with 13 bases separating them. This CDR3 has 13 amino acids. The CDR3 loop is CASSQRAGYEQFF. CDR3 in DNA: TGTGCCAGCAGCCAGAGAGCAGGGTATGAGCAGTTCTTC.

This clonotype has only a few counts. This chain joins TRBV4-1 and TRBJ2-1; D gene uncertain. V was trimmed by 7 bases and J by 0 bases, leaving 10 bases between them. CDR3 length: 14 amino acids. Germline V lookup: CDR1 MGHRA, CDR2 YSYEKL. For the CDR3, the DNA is TGCGCCAGCACTTACTCAAGCTCCTACAATGAGCAGTTCTTC. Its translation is CASTYSSSYNEQFF.

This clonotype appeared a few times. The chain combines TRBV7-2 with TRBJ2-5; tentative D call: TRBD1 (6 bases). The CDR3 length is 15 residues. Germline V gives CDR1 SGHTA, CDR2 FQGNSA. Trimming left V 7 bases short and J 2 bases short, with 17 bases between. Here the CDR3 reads CASTQQGSRQETQYF. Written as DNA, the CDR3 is TGTGCCAGCACCCAACAGGGCTCAAGACAAGAGACCCAGTACTTC.

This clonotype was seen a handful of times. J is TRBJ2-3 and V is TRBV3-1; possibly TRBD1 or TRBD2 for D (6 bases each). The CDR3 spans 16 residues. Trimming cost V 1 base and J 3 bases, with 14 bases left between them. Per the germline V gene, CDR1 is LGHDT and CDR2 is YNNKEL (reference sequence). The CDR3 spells CASSQVKGGRTDTQYF. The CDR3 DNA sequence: TGTGCCAGCAGCCAAGTCAAGGGGGGCCGGACAGATACGCAGTATTTT.

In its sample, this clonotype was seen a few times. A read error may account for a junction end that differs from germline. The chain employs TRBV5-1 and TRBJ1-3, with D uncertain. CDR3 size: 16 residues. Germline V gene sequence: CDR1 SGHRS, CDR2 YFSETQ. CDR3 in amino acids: CASSLNADISGNTIYF. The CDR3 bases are TGCGCCAGCAGCTTGAACGCAGACATCTCTGGAAACACCATATACTTT.

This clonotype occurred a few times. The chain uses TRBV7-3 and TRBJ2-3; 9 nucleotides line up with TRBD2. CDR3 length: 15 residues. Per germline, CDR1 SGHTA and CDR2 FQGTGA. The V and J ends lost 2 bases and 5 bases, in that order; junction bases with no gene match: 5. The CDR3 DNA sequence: TGTGCCAGCAGCTTAGCGGGGGGGCTGATAGATACGCAGTATTTT. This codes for CASSLAGGLIDTQYF. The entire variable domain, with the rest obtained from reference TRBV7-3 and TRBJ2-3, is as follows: GAGVSQTPSNKVTEKGKYVELRCDPISGHTALYWYRQSLGQGPEFLIYFQGTGAADDSGLPNDRFFAVRPEGSVSTLKIQRTERGDSAVYLCASSLAGGLIDTQYFGPGTRLTVL.

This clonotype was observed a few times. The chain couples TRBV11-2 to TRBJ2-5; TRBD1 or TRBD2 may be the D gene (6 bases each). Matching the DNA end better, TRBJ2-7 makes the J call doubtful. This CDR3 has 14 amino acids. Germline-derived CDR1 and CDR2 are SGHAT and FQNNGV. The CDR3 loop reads CASSLDPGADEQYF. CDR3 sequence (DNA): TGTGCCAGCAGCTTAGATCCGGGGGCGGACGAGCAGTACTTC.

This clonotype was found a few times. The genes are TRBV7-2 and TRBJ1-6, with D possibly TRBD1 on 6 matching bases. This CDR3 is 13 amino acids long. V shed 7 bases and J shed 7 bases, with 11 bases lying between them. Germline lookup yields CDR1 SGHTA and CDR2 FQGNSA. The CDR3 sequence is CASTLTGNSPLHF. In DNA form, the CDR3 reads TGTGCCAGCACCCTGACAGGAAATTCACCCCTCCACTTT. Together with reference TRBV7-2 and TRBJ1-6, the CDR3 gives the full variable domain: GAGVSQSPSNKVTEKGKDVELRCDPISGHTALYWYRQSLGQGLEFLIYFQGNSAPDKSGLPSDRFSAERTGGSVSTLTIQRTQQEDSAVYLCASTLTGNSPLHFGNGTRLTVT.

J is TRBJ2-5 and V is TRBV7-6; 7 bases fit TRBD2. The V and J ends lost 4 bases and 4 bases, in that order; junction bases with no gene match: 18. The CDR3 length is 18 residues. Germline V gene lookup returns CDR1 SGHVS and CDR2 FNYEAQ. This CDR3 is CASSSQPFSGGGSETQYF. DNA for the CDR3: TGTGCCAGCAGCTCCCAACCCTTTTCCGGGGGAGGGTCAGAGACCCAGTACTTC.

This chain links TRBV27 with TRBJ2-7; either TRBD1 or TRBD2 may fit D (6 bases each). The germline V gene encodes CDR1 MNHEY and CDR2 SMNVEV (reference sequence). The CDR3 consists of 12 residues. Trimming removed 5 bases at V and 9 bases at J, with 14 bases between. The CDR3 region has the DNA TGTGCCAGCAGTCCCTCGTGGGGGGCGCAGTACTTC. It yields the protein CASSPSWGAQYF.

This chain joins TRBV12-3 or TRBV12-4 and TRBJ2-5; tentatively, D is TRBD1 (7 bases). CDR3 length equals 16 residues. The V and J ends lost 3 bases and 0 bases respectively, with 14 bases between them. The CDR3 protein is CASSLEGTADQETQYF. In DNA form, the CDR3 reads TGTGCCAGCAGTTTGGAGGGGACAGCAGACCAAGAGACCCAGTACTTC.

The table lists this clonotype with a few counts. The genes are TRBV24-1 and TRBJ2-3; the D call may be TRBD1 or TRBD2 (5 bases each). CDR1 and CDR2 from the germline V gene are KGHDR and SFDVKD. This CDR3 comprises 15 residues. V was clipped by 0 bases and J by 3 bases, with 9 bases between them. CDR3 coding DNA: TGTGCCACCAGTGATTTGCCCGGGGCTACAGATACGCAGTATTTT. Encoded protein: CATSDLPGATDTQYF.

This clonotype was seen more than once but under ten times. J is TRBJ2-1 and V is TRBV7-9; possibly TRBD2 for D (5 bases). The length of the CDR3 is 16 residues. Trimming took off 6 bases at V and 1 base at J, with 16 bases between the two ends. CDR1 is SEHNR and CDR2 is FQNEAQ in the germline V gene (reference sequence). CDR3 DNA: TGTGCCAGCAGTCGAACGGGGATCGAGTCCTACAATGAGCAGTTCTTC. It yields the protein CASSRTGIESYNEQFF.

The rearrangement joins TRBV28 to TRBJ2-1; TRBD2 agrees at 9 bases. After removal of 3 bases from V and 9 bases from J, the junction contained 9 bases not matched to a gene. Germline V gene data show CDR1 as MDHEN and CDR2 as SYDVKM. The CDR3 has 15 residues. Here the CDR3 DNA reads TGTGCCAGCAGTTTCCTCGCGGGGGGGCCTGTTGAGCAGTTCTTC. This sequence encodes CASSFLAGGPVEQFF.